This T cell receptor beta chain was sequenced during a study of blood T cells in healthy people across ages. This clonotype occurred many times. The antigen is unknown. Study observations and caveats: A roughly linear age-dependent decrease characterized TCR beta diversity per million T cells. Leaving the PBMCs unsorted stopped any conclusive comparison of naive versus antigen-experienced cells.

Alongside a J-beta primer mix, a sample-barcoded 5' primer served in a second PCR lasting about 7 to 12 cycles. Per-sample output comprised a minimum of 2.5 million paired-end reads containing CDR3. TCRdb processed the 5' RACE reads anew with MiXCR; each CDR3 protein has one entry. The table has 650,000 to 1,000,000 distinct CDR3 sequences, roughly 35% seen once. CDR1 is SGHRS, CDR2 YFSETQ, per germline. Trimming stripped 2 bases from V and 1 base from J, with 15 bases between. The CDR3 sequence is 16 residues long. The origin of this receptor is a man aged 18 to 35 in good health. Material: blood. The V call is TRBV5-1, the J call TRBJ1-2; possible D gene TRBD1, 5 bases. The CDR3 protein is CASSFVEQGHNYGYTF. Written as DNA, the CDR3 is TGCGCCAGCAGCTTCGTTGAGCAGGGCCATAACTATGGCTACACCTTC.